These T cell receptor beta chains were read from a single sample in a study of shared T cell receptors in the human thymus. The repertoire was sequenced with immunoSEQ multiplex PCR; TCRdb's copy has only in-frame clones and lacks some. This sample carries about 660,000 clones, about 90% of them seen once, and the ten largest clones take roughly 0.0086%. A further study also used this sample, focusing on human thymus T cells.

Sequenced input: thymocytes. The source is a boy less than two years old with a congenital heart defect. Each CDR3 is given with its conserved first and last residue. A D gene is named only where the DNA matches it firmly. Only part of the rows carry a size: once, few, many, or a class if the clone is expanded.

>-|TRBJ2-5|-|TRBV27
CASSLSAPREPRETQYF
TGTGCCAGCAGTTTATCGGCCCCTCGGGAGCCCAGGGAGACCCAGTACTTC
>-|TRBJ2-7|-|TRBV20-1
CSARGQGEQYF
TGCAGTGCTAGAGGGCAGGGAGAGCAGTACTTC
>-|TRBJ2-7|once|TRBV5-8
CASSLASGIHLADPYEQYF
TGTGCCAGCAGCCTTGCGTCGGGGATTCATTTAGCCGATCCCTACGAGCAGTACTTC
>TRBD2|TRBJ2-7|once|TRBV19
CASTQGGGRDEQYF
TGTGCCAGTACCCAAGGGGGCGGGAGGGACGAGCAGTACTTC
>TRBD2|TRBJ2-1|-|TRBV9
CASAPRAQRVGGVWYNEQFF
TGTGCCAGCGCCCCCAGGGCCCAGCGGGTGGGGGGGGTTTGGTACAATGAGCAGTTCTTC
>-|TRBJ2-3|-|TRBV5-6
CASSMTRLASDTQYF
TGTGCCAGCAGCATGACTAGATTGGCGTCAGATACGCAGTATTTT
>TRBD1|TRBJ2-7|-|TRBV5-6
CASSLASGTGFSYEQYF
TGTGCCAGCAGCTTGGCTTCCGGGACAGGGTTTAGTTACGAGCAGTACTTC
>TRBD1|TRBJ1-2|few|TRBV5-6
CASNKRQGAYGYTF
TGTGCCAGCAACAAGCGACAGGGGGCGTATGGCTACACCTTC
>-|TRBJ2-5|-|TRBV19
CASSIGLVGGGQYF
TGTGCCAGTAGTATAGGGCTAGTCGGGGGAGGCCAGTACTTC
>TRBD1|TRBJ1-1|-|TRBV19
CASLRPRGPAFF
TGTGCCAGCCTACGGCCCAGGGGGCCTGCTTTCTTT
>-|TRBJ1-5|-|TRBV28
CASTRRGGSQPQHF
TGTGCCAGCACCCGGCGGGGCGGGAGTCAGCCCCAGCATTTT
>TRBD2|TRBJ2-7|-|TRBV7-2
CASSLGTSGSHEQYF
TGTGCCAGCAGCTTAGGGACTAGCGGGAGCCACGAGCAGTACTTC
>-|TRBJ2-1|few|TRBV20-1
CRVDNEQFF
TGCAGGGTAGACAATGAGCAGTTCTTC
>TRBD1|TRBJ1-6|-|TRBV7-2
CASSLVGTGGSPLHF
TGTGCCAGCAGCTTAGTTGGGACAGGGGGCTCACCCCTCCACTTT
>-|TRBJ1-3|-|TRBV6-5
CASSAQDSGNTIYF
TGTGCCAGCAGCGCACAGGATTCTGGAAACACCATATATTTT
>-|TRBJ2-3|-|TRBV12-5
CASGSGVSDTQYF
TGTGCTAGTGGTTCAGGGGTCTCAGATACGCAGTATTTT
>TRBD2|TRBJ2-3|-|TRBV2
CASSEGGSFADTQYF
TGTGCCAGCAGTGAAGGCGGGAGCTTCGCAGATACGCAGTATTTT
>-|TRBJ2-2|once|TRBV6-5
CASSYYRAGELFF
TGTGCCAGCAGTTACTACAGGGCTGGGGAGCTGTTTTTT
>TRBD1|TRBJ1-4|-|TRBV7-2
CASSLKGAGGDEKLFF
TGTGCCAGCAGCTTAAAGGGTGCAGGGGGCGATGAAAAACTGTTTTTT
>TRBD1|TRBJ1-1|-|TRBV28
CVSSLSPTDRANTEAFF
TGTGTCAGCAGTTTATCCCCCACTGACAGGGCCAACACTGAAGCTTTCTTT
>-|TRBJ1-1|-|TRBV28
CASTRGGRDTEAFF
TGTGCCAGCACTCGCGGGGGGCGGGACACTGAAGCTTTCTTT
>TRBD2|TRBJ2-3|-|TRBV6-6
CASRKGGSEGTDTQYF
TGTGCCAGCAGAAAGGGCGGGAGTGAGGGCACAGATACGCAGTATTTT
>TRBD2|TRBJ2-2|-|TRBV10-3
CAISESKWASGNTGELFF
TGTGCCATCAGTGAGTCGAAATGGGCTAGCGGGAACACCGGGGAGCTGTTTTTT
>-|TRBJ2-3|-|TRBV27
CASSLDSSGGPDTQYF
TGTGCCAGCAGTTTGGACTCGTCAGGGGGGCCGGATACGCAGTATTTT
>-|TRBJ2-3|-|TRBV10-3
CAISAEASTDTQYF
TGTGCCATCAGTGCGGAGGCCAGCACAGATACGCAGTATTTT
>-|TRBJ1-1|-|TRBV19
CASSSQRSTQRIMTEAFF
TGTGCCAGTAGTAGTCAGAGGTCCACTCAACGGATCATGACTGAAGCTTTCTTT
>TRBD1|TRBJ1-1|-|TRBV28
CASSWDREVTEAFF
TGTGCCAGCAGCTGGGACAGGGAGGTCACTGAAGCTTTCTTT
>TRBD1|TRBJ2-6|-|TRBV4-3
CASSQIDRGALAGANVLTF
TGCGCCAGCAGCCAGATAGACAGGGGAGCCCTAGCCGGGGCCAACGTCCTGACTTTC
>-|TRBJ2-1|-|TRBV28
CASSFPISGFYNEQFF
TGTGCCAGCAGTTTTCCCATCAGCGGGTTCTACAATGAGCAGTTCTTC
>-|TRBJ1-6|-|TRBV5-6
CASSSKQGPKAYNSPLHF
TGTGCCAGCAGCTCAAAACAGGGTCCAAAAGCCTATAATTCCCCCCTCCACTTT
>TRBD1|TRBJ1-2|-|TRBV7-9
CASSHPPRGPNYGYTF
TGTGCCAGCAGCCACCCCCCTAGGGGGCCCAACTATGGCTACACCTTC